The T cell receptor (beta chain) under discussion was sequenced for a study of cytomegalovirus exposure and HLA in healthy donors. Study details: Around 77 million unique TCRs from HLA-typed donors made up an early data release.

The PCR had 60 Vbeta and 13 Jbeta primers. As originally analysed: Roughly 11 million of the roughly 80 million unique TCR beta chains counted in a later analysis were shared. Some clones are missing from TCRdb's copy, which holds only in-frame ones; the method was immunoSEQ multiplex PCR. Clone size and the V and J calls come from that table; the DNA yielded D and trimming. The repertoire has about 160,000 clones, around three quarters of them found once; the top ten carry about 7%. A word on this clone: Antigen: not known.

Study-level points and caveats: Researchers reported from a later analysis that most CMV-associated TCR beta chains appeared HLA-restricted. Confirmation in vitro established that a few CMV-associated chains were specific for CMV antigens.

Sequenced material: PBMCs. This TCR came from a man aged 35 to 55 in good health and CMV-seropositive.

DNA of the CDR3: TGTGCCAGCAGCTTAGTTCCGGGACAGGGGGCGCGGGGCTACACCTTC. This gives the protein CASSLVPGQGARGYTF. The chain has TRBV11-2 and TRBJ1-2; 12 bases fit TRBD1. The germline V gene has CDR1 SGHAT and CDR2 FQNNGV. The CDR3 consists of 16 residues. Germline trimming cut 1 base from V and 8 bases from J; bases unmatched to any gene: 8.